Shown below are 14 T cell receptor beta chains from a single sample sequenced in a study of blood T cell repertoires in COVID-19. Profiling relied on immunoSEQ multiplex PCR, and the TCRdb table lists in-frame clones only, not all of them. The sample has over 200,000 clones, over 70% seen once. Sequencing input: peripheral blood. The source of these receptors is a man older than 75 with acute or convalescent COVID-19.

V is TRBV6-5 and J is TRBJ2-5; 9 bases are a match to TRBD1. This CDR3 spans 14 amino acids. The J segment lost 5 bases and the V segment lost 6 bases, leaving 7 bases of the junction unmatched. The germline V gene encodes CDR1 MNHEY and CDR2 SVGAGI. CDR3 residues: CASSHRGQMETQYF. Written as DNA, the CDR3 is TGTGCCAGCAGCCACAGGGGGCAGATGGAGACCCAGTACTTC.

In DNA form, the CDR3 reads TGTGCCAGCAGCCAACTATACAGCGGGGTCAATGAGCAGTTCTTC. Its protein is CASSQLYSGVNEQFF. The rearrangement uses TRBV14 and TRBJ2-1, with 7 bases lining up with TRBD2. The CDR3 runs to 15 residues. Trimming removed 2 bases from V and 6 bases from J; junction bases left unmatched: 7. The V gene's germline CDR1 is SGHDN and CDR2 FVKESK.

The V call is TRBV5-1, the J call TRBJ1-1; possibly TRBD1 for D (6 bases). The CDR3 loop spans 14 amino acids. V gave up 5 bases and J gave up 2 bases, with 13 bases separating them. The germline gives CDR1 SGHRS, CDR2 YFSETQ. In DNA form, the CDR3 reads TGCGCCAGCAGTGAGGGGACACCTAACACTGAAGCTTTCTTT. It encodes CASSEGTPNTEAFF.

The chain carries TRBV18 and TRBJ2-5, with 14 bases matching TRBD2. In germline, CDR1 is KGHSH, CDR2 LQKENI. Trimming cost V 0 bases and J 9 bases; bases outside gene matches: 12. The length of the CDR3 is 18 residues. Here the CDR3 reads CASSPPGLAGGSGGAQYF. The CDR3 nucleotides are TGTGCCAGCTCACCACCCGGACTAGCGGGGGGCTCCGGGGGGGCCCAGTACTTC.

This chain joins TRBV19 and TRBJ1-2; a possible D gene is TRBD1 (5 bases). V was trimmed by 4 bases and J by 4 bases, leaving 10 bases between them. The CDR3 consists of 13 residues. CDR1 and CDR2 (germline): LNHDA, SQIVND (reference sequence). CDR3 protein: CASSSRVIYGYTF. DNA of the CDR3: TGTGCCAGTAGTAGCAGGGTGATCTATGGCTACACCTTC.

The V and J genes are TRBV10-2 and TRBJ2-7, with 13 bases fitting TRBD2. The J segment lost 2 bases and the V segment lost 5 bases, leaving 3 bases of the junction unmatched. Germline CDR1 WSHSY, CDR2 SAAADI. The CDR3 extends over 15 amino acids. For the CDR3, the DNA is TGCGCCAGCAGTCCGACTAGCGGGAGGCCCTACGAGCAGTACTTC. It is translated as CASSPTSGRPYEQYF.

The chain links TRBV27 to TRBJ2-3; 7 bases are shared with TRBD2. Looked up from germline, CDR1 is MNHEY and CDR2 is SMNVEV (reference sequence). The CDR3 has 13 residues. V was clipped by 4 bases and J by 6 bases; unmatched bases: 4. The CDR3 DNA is TGTGCCAGCAGTTCGGGACTATCGGATACGCAGTATTTT. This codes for CASSSGLSDTQYF.

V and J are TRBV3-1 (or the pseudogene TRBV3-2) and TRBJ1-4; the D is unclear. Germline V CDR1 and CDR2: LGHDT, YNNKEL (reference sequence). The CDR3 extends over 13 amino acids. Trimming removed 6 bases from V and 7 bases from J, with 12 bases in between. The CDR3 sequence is CASSRRAVEKLFF. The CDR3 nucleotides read TGTGCCAGCAGTCGGCGGGCAGTTGAAAAACTGTTTTTT.

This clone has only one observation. CDR3 protein: CASSLDSGGHRGKLFF. The DNA of the CDR3 is TGTGCCAGCAGCTTAGATTCAGGGGGACACAGGGGGAAACTGTTTTTT. The chain has TRBV7-9 and TRBJ1-4; 8 bases map to TRBD1. The germline V gene encodes CDR1 SEHNR and CDR2 FQNEAQ (reference sequence). This CDR3 has 16 amino acids. Trimming cost V 1 base and J 11 bases; bases outside gene matches: 12.

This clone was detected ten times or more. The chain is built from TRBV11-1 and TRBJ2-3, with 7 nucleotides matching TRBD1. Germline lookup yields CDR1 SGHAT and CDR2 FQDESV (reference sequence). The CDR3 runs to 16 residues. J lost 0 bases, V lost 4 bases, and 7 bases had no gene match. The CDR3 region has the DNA TGTGCCAGCAGCTCTCCGGGACAGTACAGCACAGATACGCAGTATTTT. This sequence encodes CASSSPGQYSTDTQYF.

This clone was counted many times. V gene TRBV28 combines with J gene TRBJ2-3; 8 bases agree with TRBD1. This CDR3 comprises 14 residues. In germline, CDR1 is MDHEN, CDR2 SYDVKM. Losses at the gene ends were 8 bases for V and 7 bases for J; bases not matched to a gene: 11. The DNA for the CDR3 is TGTGCCAGCTCCCTCAGGGGGCCCCAGAATACGCAGTATTTT. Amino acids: CASSLRGPQNTQYF.

The CDR3 here is CASSPRGDREAEAFF. As DNA, the CDR3 is TGTGCCAGCTCACCCCGAGGGGACAGGGAGGCTGAAGCTTTCTTT. The chain joins TRBV18 to TRBJ1-1; TRBD1 matches 9 bases. The germline V gene has CDR1 KGHSH and CDR2 LQKENI. V lost 3 bases to trimming and J lost 6 bases; unmatched junction nucleotides: 8. The CDR3 contains 15 residues. The whole variable domain, remainder taken from reference TRBV18 and TRBJ1-1, is NAGVMQNPRHLVRRRGQEARLRCSPMKGHSHVYWYRQLPEEGLKFMVYLQKENIIDESGMPKERFSAEFPKEGPSILRIQQVVRGDSAAYFCASSPRGDREAEAFFGQGTRLTVV.

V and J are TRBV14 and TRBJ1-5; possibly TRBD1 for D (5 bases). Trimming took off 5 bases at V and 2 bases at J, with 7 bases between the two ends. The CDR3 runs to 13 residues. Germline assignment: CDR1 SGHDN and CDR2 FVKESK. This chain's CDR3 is CASSKQGNQPQHF. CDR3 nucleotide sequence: TGTGCCAGCAGCAAACAGGGCAATCAGCCCCAGCATTTT.

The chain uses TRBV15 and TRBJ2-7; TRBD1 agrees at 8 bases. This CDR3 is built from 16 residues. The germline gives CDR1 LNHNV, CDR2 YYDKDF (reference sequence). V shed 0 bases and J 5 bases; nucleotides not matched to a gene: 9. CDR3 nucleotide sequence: TGTGCCACCAGCAGAGATCGACTCGCAGGGGGCAACGAGCAGTACTTC. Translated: CATSRDRLAGGNEQYF.